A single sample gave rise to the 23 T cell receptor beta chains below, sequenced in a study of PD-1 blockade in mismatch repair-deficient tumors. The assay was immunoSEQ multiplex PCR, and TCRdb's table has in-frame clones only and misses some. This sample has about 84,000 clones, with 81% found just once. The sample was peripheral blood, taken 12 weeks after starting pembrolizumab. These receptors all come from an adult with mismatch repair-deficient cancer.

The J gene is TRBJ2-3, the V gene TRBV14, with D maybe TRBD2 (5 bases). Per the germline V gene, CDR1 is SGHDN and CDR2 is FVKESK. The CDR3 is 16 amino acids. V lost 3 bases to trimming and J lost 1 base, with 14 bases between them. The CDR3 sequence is CASSQYVGVRTDTQYF. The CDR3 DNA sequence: TGTGCCAGCAGCCAGTATGTGGGAGTTCGCACAGATACGCAGTATTTT.

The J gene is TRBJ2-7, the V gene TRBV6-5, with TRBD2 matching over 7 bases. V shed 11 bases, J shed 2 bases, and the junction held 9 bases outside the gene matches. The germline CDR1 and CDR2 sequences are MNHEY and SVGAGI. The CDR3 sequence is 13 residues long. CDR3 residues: CASSGTLPYEQYF. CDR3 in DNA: TGTGCCTCGAGCGGGACGCTTCCCTACGAGCAGTACTTC.

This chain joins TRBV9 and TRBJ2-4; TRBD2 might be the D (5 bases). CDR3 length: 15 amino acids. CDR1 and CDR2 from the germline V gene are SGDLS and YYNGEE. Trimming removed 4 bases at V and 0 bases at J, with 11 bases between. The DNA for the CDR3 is TGTGCCAGCAGCTACAGCGGTCTAGCCAAAAACATTCAGTACTTC. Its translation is CASSYSGLAKNIQYF.

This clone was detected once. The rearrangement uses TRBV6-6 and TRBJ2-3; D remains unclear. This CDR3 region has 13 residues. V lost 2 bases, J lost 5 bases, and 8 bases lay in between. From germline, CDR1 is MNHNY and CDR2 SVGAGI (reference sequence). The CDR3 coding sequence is TGTGCCAGCAGTTACCGCAGTGTAGATACGCAGTATTTT. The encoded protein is CASSYRSVDTQYF.

The CDR3 DNA reads TGTGCCAGCAGCTTAGGTCTAGCGGCTACCTACGAGCAGTACTTC. This sequence encodes CASSLGLAATYEQYF. The rearrangement joins TRBV11-3 to TRBJ2-7, with 7 nucleotides matching TRBD2. CDR3 length equals 15 residues. Unmatched junction bases numbered 5, after V lost 1 base and J lost 2 bases. Germline V CDR1 and CDR2: SGHNT, YENEEA.

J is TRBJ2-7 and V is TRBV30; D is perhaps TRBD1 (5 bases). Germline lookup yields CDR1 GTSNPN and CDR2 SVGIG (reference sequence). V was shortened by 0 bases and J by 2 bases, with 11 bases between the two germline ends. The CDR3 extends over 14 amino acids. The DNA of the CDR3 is TGTGCCTGGAGTGTACTCAGGGTGCCCTACGAGCAGTACTTC. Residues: CAWSVLRVPYEQYF.

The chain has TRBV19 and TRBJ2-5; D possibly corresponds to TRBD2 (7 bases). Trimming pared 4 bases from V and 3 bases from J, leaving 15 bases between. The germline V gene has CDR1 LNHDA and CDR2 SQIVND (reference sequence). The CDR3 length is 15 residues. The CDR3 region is CASSRGGTLKETQYF. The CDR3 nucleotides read TGTGCCAGTAGTAGGGGGGGCACGTTGAAAGAGACCCAGTACTTC.

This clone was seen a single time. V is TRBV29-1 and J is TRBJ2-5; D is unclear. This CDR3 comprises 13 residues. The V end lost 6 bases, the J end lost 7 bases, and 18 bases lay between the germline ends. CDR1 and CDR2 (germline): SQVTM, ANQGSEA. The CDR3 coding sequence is TGCAGCGTCCGGACCGACCGCCATTGGACCCAGTACTTC. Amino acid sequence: CSVRTDRHWTQYF. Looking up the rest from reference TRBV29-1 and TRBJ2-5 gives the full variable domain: SAVISQKPSRDICQRGTSLTIQCQVDSQVTMMFWYRQQPGQSLTLIATANQGSEATYESGFVIDKFPISRPNLTFSTLTVSNMSPEDSSIYLCSVRTDRHWTQYFGPGTRLLVL.

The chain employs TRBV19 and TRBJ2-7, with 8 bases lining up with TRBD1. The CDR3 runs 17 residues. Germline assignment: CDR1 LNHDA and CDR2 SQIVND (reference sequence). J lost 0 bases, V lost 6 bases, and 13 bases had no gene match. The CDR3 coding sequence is TGTGCCAGTAGCCGGACAGGGAATCCCTTCGACTCCTACGAGCAGTACTTC. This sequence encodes CASSRTGNPFDSYEQYF.

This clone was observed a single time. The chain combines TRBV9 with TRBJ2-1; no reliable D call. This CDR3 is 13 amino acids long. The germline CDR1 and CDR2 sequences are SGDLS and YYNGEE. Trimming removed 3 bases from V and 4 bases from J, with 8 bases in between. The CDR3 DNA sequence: TGTGCCAGCAGCGGATCTAGTTACAATGAGCAGTTCTTC. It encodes CASSGSSYNEQFF.

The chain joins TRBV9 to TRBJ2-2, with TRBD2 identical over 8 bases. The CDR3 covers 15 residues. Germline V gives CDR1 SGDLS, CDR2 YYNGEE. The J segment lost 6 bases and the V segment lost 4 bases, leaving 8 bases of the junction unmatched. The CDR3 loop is CASSTHTGGSGELFF. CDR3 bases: TGTGCCAGCAGCACACACACGGGAGGGTCCGGGGAGCTGTTTTTT.

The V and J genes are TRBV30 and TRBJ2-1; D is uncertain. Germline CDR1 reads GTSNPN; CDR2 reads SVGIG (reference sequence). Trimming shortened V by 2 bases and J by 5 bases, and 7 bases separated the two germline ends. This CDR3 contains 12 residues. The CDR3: CAWSPVNNEQFF. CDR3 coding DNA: TGTGCCTGGAGTCCGGTGAACAATGAGCAGTTCTTC.

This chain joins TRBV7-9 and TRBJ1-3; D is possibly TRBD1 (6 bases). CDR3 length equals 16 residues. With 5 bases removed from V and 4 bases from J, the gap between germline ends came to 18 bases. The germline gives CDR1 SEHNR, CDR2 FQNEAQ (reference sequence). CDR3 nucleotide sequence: TGTGCCAGCAGCCTAGACCTCTGGGGACACGGAAACACCATATATTTT. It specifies CASSLDLWGHGNTIYF.

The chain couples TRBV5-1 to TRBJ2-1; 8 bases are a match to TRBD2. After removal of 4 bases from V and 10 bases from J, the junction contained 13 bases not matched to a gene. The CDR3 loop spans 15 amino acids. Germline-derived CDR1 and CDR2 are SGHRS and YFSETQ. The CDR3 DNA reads TGCGCCAGCAGCGAAACTAGCGGAGCATTACAAGAGCAGTTCTTC. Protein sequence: CASSETSGALQEQFF.

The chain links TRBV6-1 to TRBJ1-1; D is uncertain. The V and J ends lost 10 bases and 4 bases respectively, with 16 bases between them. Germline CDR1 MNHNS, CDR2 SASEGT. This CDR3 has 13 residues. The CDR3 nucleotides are TGTGCCATCATACGTGGGGTGGGCACTGAAGCTTTCTTT. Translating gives CAIIRGVGTEAFF.

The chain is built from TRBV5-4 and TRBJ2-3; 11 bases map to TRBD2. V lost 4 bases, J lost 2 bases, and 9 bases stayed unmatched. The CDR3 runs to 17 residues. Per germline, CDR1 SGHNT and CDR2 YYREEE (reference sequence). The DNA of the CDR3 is TGTGCCAGCAGCGGGACTAGCGGAGAGTGGATCACAGATACGCAGTATTTT. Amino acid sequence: CASSGTSGEWITDTQYF.

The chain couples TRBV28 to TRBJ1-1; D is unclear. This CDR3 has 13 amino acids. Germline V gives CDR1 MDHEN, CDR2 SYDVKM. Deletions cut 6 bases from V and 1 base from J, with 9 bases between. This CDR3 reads CASRGSSNTEAFF. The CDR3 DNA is TGTGCCAGCAGGGGTTCCTCGAACACTGAAGCTTTCTTT. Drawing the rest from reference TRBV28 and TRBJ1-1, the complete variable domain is DVKVTQSSRYLVKRTGEKVFLECVQDMDHENMFWYRQDPGLGLRLIYFSYDVKMKEKGDIPEGYSVSREKKERFSLILESASTNQTSMYLCASRGSSNTEAFFGQGTRLTVV.

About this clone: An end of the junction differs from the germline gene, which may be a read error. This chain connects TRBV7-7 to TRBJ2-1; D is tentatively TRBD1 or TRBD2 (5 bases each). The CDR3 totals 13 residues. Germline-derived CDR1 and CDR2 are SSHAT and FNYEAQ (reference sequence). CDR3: CASSLGTDNEQFF. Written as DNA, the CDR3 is TGTGCTAGCAGCTTGGGGACCGACAATGAGCAGTTCTTC.

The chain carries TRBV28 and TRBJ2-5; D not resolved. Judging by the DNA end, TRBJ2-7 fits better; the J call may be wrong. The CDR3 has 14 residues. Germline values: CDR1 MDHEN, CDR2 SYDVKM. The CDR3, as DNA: TGTGCCAGCAGTTTAGGCCACCTCTCCTACGAGCAGTACTTC. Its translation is CASSLGHLSYEQYF.

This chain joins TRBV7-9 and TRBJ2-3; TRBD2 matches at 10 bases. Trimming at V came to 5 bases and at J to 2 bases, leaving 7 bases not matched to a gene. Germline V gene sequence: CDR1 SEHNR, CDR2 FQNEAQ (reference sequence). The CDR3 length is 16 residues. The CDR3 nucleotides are TGTGCCAGCAGCCGCCTAGCGGGAGTGTTCACAGATACGCAGTATTTT. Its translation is CASSRLAGVFTDTQYF.

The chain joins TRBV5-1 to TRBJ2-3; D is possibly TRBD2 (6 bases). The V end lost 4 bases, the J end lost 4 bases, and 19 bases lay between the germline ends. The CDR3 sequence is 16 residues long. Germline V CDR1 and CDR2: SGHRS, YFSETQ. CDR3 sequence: CASSPEPGRVADTQYF. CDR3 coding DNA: TGCGCCAGCAGCCCGGAGCCCGGGAGAGTAGCAGATACGCAGTATTTT.

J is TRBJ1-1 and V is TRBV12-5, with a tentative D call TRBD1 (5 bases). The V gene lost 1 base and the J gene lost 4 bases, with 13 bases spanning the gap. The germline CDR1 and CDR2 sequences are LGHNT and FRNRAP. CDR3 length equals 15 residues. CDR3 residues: CASGLGTGVVTEAFF. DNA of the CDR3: TGTGCTAGTGGTTTGGGAACAGGTGTGGTCACTGAAGCTTTCTTT.

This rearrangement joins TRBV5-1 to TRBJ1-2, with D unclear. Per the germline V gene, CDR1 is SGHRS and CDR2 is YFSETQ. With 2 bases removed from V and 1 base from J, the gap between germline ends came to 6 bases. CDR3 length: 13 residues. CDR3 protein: CASSFEYNYGYTF. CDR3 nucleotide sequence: TGCGCCAGCAGCTTCGAGTATAACTATGGCTACACCTTC.